This TCR beta chain emerged from a study of blood T cell repertoires in COVID-19 (dated by TCRdb to about 2020). Broadly, across the study: Samples covering the acute and convalescent phases of COVID-19 were provided by collaborators in the United States, Italy and Spain. The material from the prospective study consisted of cDNA or gDNA derived from T cells, B-cell-depleted T cells, or PBMCs. The dataset comprised deeply sampled blood TCRbeta repertoires from subjects exposed to, actively infected with, or recovered from COVID-19. The repertoires were released in a freely available public database meant as a resource for research on the immune response to SARS-CoV-2. The samples were drawn from the first 160 participants of the ongoing ImmuneRACE study and from some 1,300 subjects provided by 6 global collaborators. A de-identified subject ID, COVID-19 status, age in years and sex were almost always included in the sample metadata. Where available, HLA class I and class II types were taken from metadata supplied by the sample provider and were not determined by assay-based typing.

TCRbeta CDR3 regions were amplified from genomic DNA by means of the immunoSEQ Assay, a bias-controlled multiplex PCR. Per the source publication's procedure: The number of nucleated cells in each sample was estimated from the amplification of reference gene primers within the assay. To quantify the absolute abundance of each unique TCRbeta CDR3 rearrangement, sequence reads were collapsed and filtered. For each sample, productive Simpson clonality was calculated as the square root of Simpson's diversity index over productive rearrangements. Here the immuneACCESS table is served through TCRdb, limited to in-frame sequences with V and J called. Missing clones are a known gap in these copies; in checked studies unresolved V genes cover under half, and the rest lacks a known reason. The DNA was the basis for D and trimming; V, J and clone size are from that table. The table for this sample lists 100,000 to 150,000 clones; roughly 75% of them were counted only once. The ten largest make up 16% of the sample.

Collaborating institutions collected whole blood in K2EDTA tubes following their own protocols. For TCRbeta analysis, collaborators shipped samples as frozen whole blood, isolated PBMCs, or DNA extracted from either of those sample types. Concerning this clone: What this receptor recognizes is not known. Per-base quality was not reported, and no clone a single base away is much larger than it.

Findings and caveats that apply to the study as a whole: The amount of clinical and demographic metadata varied by source and participant and was provided uncurated.

V lost 7 bases and J lost 7 bases, and the count of bases not matched to a germline gene is 5. The germline V gene yields SGHRS for CDR1 and YFSETQ for CDR2. The CDR3, cysteine through phenylalanine, is 13 amino acids long. The only DNA kept is the CDR3, 39 bases in frame from the first base. Recombination connected TRBV5-1 to TRBJ2-1, with TRBD2 identical over 10 junction bases. The clonotype originates from a man aged 55-75 years with active or convalescent COVID-19. Input material: peripheral blood. The CDR3 protein: CASRLAGGNEQFF. The nucleotide sequence is given as TGCGCCAGCCGATTAGCGGGAGGTAATGAGCAGTTCTTC.